This T cell receptor (beta chain) emerged from a study of blood T cell repertoires in COVID-19. At the level of the study: COVID-19 samples from acute and convalescent phases originated in the United States, Italy and Spain. Sources were T cells, B-cell-depleted T cells, or PBMCs; the material itself was cDNA or gDNA.

Per the original data handling: Reference gene primer amplification in the assay estimated nucleated cell counts. Generated by immunoSEQ multiplex PCR, the TCRdb table keeps only in-frame clones and is missing some. That table is the source of V, J and clone size, and D and trimming were worked out from the DNA. The sample records 25,000 to 35,000 clones, approximately 80% being singletons. CDR1 and CDR2 (germline): LNHDA, SQIVND (reference sequence). The V end lost 2 bases, the J end lost 8 bases, and 16 bases lay between the germline ends. This CDR3 has 15 amino acids. Source material: peripheral blood. This chain links TRBV19 with TRBJ1-5; TRBD1 is a possible D gene (6 bases). The origin of this receptor is a man in his 70s with active COVID-19. This chain's CDR3 is CASSIRDISEEPQHF. For the CDR3, the DNA is TGTGCCAGTAGTATAAGGGACATAAGTGAGGAGCCCCAGCATTTT.